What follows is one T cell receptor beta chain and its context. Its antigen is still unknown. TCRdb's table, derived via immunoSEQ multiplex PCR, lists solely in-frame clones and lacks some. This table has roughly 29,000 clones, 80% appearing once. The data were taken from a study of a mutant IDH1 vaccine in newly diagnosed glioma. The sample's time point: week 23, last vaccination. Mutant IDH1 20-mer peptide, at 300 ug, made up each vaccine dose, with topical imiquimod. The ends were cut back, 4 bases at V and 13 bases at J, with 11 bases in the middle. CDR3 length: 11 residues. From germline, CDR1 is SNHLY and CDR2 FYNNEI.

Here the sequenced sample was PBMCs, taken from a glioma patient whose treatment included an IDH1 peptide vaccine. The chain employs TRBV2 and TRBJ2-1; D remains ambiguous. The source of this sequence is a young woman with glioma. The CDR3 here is CASSVLQLQFF. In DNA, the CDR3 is TGTGCCAGCAGTGTTCTACAGCTTCAGTTCTTC.